Here is one T cell receptor beta chain with its context. The entry originates in a study of blood T cell repertoires in COVID-19. Sequencing used immunoSEQ multiplex PCR; TCRdb keeps in-frame clones, though not all of them. The sample contains approximately 330,000 clones, roughly 90% of which appear only once. The TCR was taken from a woman in her thirties or forties with COVID-19, enrolled during active disease. Sequencing was carried out using peripheral blood.

The CDR3 sequence is CASSLLGTGTYEQYF. The DNA of the CDR3 is TGTGCCAGCAGTTTACTCGGGACAGGGACCTACGAGCAGTACTTC. The chain combines TRBV28 with TRBJ2-7; 9 positions agree with TRBD1. The CDR3 sequence is 15 residues long. Unmatched junction bases numbered 4, after V lost 2 bases and J lost 2 bases. Germline V gene lookup returns CDR1 MDHEN and CDR2 SYDVKM.